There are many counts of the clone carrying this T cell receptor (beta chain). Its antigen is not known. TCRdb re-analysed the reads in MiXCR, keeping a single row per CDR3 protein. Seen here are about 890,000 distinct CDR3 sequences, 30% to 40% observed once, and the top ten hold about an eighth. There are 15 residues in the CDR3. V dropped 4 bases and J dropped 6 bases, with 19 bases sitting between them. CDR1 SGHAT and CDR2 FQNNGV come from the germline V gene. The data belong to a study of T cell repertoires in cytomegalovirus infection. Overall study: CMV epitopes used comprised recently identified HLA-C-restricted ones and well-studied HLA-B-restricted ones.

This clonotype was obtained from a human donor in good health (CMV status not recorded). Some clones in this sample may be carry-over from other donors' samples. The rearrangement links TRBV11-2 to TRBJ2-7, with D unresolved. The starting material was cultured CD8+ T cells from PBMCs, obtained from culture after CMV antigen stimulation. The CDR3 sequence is CASSSPTTISVEQYV. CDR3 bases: TGTGCCAGCAGCTCGCCCACAACCATATCTGTCGAGCAGTACGTC.